Following are 15 T cell receptor beta chains from one sample sequenced in a study of T-cell reconstitution after alpha-beta-depleted transplantation in children. Researchers prepared the TCRbeta library using unique molecular identifiers, the study reports. TCRdb analysed the PCR reads with MiXCR anew, one entry per CDR3 protein. The sample has some 200,000 distinct CDR3 sequences; approximately 7% are singletons. The input for sequencing was PBMCs, taken before TCRalphabeta/CD19-depleted stem cell transplant. The receptor set was obtained from a boy aged 2 to 10 with acute lymphoblastic leukemia, due to receive a stem cell transplant.

This clonotype came up many times. The rearrangement links TRBV5-1 to TRBJ1-1; 10 bases agree with TRBD1. After removal of 0 bases from V and 1 base from J, the junction contained 3 bases not matched to a gene. CDR1 and CDR2 from the germline V gene are SGHRS and YFSETQ. The CDR3 runs 16 residues. DNA of the CDR3: TGCGCCAGCAGCTTGGAGACAGGGGGCACGAACACTGAAGCTTTCTTT. Its translation: CASSLETGGTNTEAFF.

The table lists this clonotype with a few counts. This rearrangement joins TRBV6-1 to TRBJ1-1; D unclear. V dropped 10 bases and J dropped 1 base, with 16 bases sitting between them. CDR1 is MNHNS and CDR2 is SASEGT in the germline V gene. The CDR3 is 14 amino acids. The CDR3 here is CAISSWEGNTEAFF. As DNA, the CDR3 is TGTGCCATCTCGTCCTGGGAAGGGAACACTGAAGCTTTCTTT.

The chain combines TRBV11-2 with TRBJ2-1; 7 nucleotides align to TRBD2. From germline, CDR1 is SGHAT and CDR2 FQNNGV. The V and J ends lost 0 bases and 6 bases, in that order; junction bases with no gene match: 5. The CDR3 loop spans 15 amino acids. This CDR3 is CASSLERGVGNEQFF. The CDR3 DNA reads as TGTGCCAGCAGCTTAGAACGGGGGGTGGGCAATGAGCAGTTCTTC.

This clonotype was counted ten times or more. CDR3 sequence reads: CASSTLGDGYF. Here the CDR3 DNA reads TGTGCCAGCAGTACTCTGGGGGATGGGTATTTT. The chain joins TRBV28 to TRBJ1-3; perhaps TRBD1 as D (5 bases). V shed 5 bases and J shed 16 bases, with 15 bases lying between them. The CDR3 length is 11 residues. CDR1 is MDHEN, CDR2 SYDVKM, per germline.

The rearrangement joins TRBV5-1 to TRBJ1-2, with D possibly matching TRBD1 (5 bases). The V gene lost 1 base and the J gene lost 7 bases, with 20 bases spanning the gap. Germline V gene lookup returns CDR1 SGHRS and CDR2 YFSETQ. The CDR3 sequence is 16 residues long. The CDR3 sequence: CASSLLGSPGGAGYTF. CDR3 sequence (DNA): TGCGCCAGCAGCTTGTTAGGATCTCCCGGAGGGGCTGGCTACACCTTC.

The chain combines TRBV5-4 with TRBJ2-5; a weak D match, TRBD1 (6 bases). Trimming removed 3 bases from V and 0 bases from J, with 9 bases in between. This CDR3 has 14 amino acids. The germline V gene has CDR1 SGHNT and CDR2 YYREEE (reference sequence). As DNA, the CDR3 is TGTGCCAGCAGCTATGACAGGAACCAAGAGACCCAGTACTTC. It is translated as CASSYDRNQETQYF.

This clonotype has just a few counts. The chain links TRBV13 to TRBJ2-7, with 14 positions matching TRBD2. After removal of 6 bases from V and 0 bases from J, the junction contained 7 bases not matched to a gene. This CDR3 comprises 17 residues. Germline CDR1 PRHDT, CDR2 FYEKMQ (reference sequence). CDR3 bases: TGTGCCAGCAGAGTCGGACTAGCGGGAGGTACCTCCTACGAGCAGTACTTC. Residues: CASRVGLAGGTSYEQYF.

The chain has TRBV6-1 and TRBJ2-7, with D maybe TRBD2 (6 bases). The germline V gene has CDR1 MNHNS and CDR2 SASEGT. The CDR3 sequence is 15 residues long. The V end was cut by 5 bases, the J end by 3 bases, with 17 bases between. The CDR3 is CASSPDGGISYEQYF. CDR3 bases: TGTGCCAGCAGTCCGGACGGAGGGATAAGCTACGAGCAGTACTTC.

In regard to this clonotype: A much larger clone is a single base away; this may be a read error. CDR3 in DNA: TGTGCCAACAGTCCTCATCTCGCTGAAGCTTTCTTT. This translates into CANSPHLAEAFF. V gene TRBV12-3 or TRBV12-4 combines with J gene TRBJ1-1; D not resolved. The CDR3 runs 12 residues.

This clonotype has ten or more counts. The rearrangement uses TRBV20-1 and TRBJ2-1; 9 bases fit TRBD2. The CDR3 extends over 16 amino acids. CDR1 and CDR2 (germline): DFQATT, SNEGSKA (reference sequence). The trim removed 5 bases at V and 0 bases at J, leaving 8 bases unmatched. CDR3 residues: CSAGWREGSSYNEQFF. The CDR3 bases are TGCAGTGCTGGGTGGCGGGAGGGCTCCTCCTACAATGAGCAGTTCTTC.

This clonotype was seen at least ten times. This chain connects TRBV20-1 to TRBJ1-1; no firm D call. V was cut by 5 bases and J by 2 bases, with 9 bases left in between. The CDR3 extends over 12 amino acids. The V gene's germline CDR1 is DFQATT and CDR2 SNEGSKA (reference sequence). CDR3: CSARRLNTEAFF. The CDR3 DNA reads TGCAGTGCTCGGAGGCTTAACACTGAAGCTTTCTTT.

This clonotype occurred many times. The J gene is TRBJ2-5, the V gene TRBV29-1, with a possible D match to TRBD1 (6 bases). Looked up from germline, CDR1 is SQVTM and CDR2 is ANQGSEA. With 2 bases removed from V and 1 base from J, the gap between germline ends came to 8 bases. The CDR3 has 13 residues. CDR3 bases: TGCAGCGTTGAATTGGACAGCCAAGAGACCCAGTACTTC. This translates into CSVELDSQETQYF.

This clonotype was picked up many times. The chain joins TRBV7-9 to TRBJ2-1, with 12 bases that match TRBD2. CDR1 and CDR2 from the germline V gene are SEHNR and FQNEAQ (reference sequence). There are 14 residues in the CDR3. Trimming cost V 4 bases and J 12 bases; bases outside gene matches: 7. CDR3 residues: CASSSPTSGGSQFF. The CDR3 DNA sequence: TGTGCCAGCAGCTCCCCCACTAGCGGGGGGTCGCAGTTCTTC.

V is TRBV12-3 or TRBV12-4 and J is TRBJ1-2, with D uncertain. Trimming shortened V by 2 bases and J by 8 bases, and 15 bases separated the two germline ends. The CDR3 is 14 amino acids. CDR3 residues: CASSLSSGSGGYTF. The CDR3 DNA reads as TGTGCCAGCAGTTTATCGTCGGGCTCGGGCGGCTACACCTTC.

The chain joins TRBV2 to TRBJ1-5; 8 bases are a match to TRBD1. Germline V lookup: CDR1 SNHLY, CDR2 FYNNEI. V was pared by 4 bases and J by 1 base, with 3 bases of the junction left unmatched. This CDR3 contains 15 residues. CDR3 sequence: CASSGTGMSNQPQHF. The CDR3 nucleotides read TGTGCCAGCAGTGGGACAGGGATGAGCAATCAGCCCCAGCATTTT.